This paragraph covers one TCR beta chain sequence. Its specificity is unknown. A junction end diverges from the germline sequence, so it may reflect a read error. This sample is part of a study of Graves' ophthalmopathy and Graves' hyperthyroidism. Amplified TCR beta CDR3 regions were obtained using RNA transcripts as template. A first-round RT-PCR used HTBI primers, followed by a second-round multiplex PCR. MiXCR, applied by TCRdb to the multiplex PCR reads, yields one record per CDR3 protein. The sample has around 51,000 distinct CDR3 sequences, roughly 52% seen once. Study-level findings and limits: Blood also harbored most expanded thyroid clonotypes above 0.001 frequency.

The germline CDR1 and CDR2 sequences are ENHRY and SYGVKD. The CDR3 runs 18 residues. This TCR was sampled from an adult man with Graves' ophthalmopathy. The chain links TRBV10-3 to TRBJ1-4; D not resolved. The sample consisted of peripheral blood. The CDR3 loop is CAFSESFRTSATNEKLFF. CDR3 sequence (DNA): TGTGCCTTCAGTGAGTCGTTCAGAACCTCTGCAACTAATGAAAAACTGTTTTTT.